Given below is one TCR beta chain in context. TCRdb's copy holds only in-frame clones and misses some; the assay was immunoSEQ multiplex PCR. Among about 140,000 clones listed, approximately 90% were seen once. The sample comes from a study of T cell responses to AZD1222 COVID-19 vaccine. CDR3 length: 13 amino acids. The germline V and J ends were trimmed by 0 bases and 5 bases, with 7 bases remaining between them. The germline CDR1 and CDR2 sequences are LGHNA and YSLEER. The clonotype originates from an adult who received the AZD1222 COVID-19 vaccine. This material consisted of peripheral blood, taken 28 days after the second AZD1222 dose. The rearrangement uses TRBV4-3 and TRBJ1-2, with D perhaps TRBD1 (6 bases). The CDR3 DNA is TGCGCCAGCAGCCAAGAACAGGGTTATGGCTACACCTTC. It codes for CASSQEQGYGYTF.